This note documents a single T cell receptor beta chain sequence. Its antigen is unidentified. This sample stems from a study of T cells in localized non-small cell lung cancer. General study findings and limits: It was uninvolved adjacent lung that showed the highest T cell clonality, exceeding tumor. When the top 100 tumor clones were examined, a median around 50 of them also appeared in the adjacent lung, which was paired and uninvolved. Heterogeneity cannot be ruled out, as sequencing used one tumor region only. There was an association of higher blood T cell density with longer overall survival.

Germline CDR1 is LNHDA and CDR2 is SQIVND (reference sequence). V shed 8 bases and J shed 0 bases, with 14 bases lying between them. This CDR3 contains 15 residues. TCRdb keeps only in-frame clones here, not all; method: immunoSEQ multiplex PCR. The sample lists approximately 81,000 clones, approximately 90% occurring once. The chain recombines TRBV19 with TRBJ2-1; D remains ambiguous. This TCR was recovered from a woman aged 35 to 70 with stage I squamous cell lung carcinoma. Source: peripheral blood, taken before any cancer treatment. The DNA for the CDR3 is TGTGCCAGTGCCCCTAACTGGAACTCCTACAATGAGCAGTTCTTC. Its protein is CASAPNWNSYNEQFF. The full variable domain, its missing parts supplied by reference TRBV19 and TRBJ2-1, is DGGITQSPKYLFRKEGQNVTLSCEQNLNHDAMYWYRQDPGQGLRLIYYSQIVNDFQKGDIAEGYSVSREKKESFPLTVTSAQKNPTAFYLCASAPNWNSYNEQFFGPGTRLTVL.